This is a list of T cell receptor beta chains from one sample in a study of OX40 agonist ivuxolimab in advanced cancers. Profiling relied on immunoSEQ multiplex PCR, and the TCRdb table lists in-frame clones only, not all of them. The sample has roughly 59,000 clones; about 81% are singletons. The material was CD4+ or CD8+ T cells sorted from blood, obtained in a trial of the OX40 agonist ivuxolimab. These receptors were taken from an adult with an advanced solid tumor such as melanoma, head and neck, liver or kidney cancer. The CDR3 runs from the conserved cysteine through the conserved F or W. The order of the fields is J gene, D gene, V gene, clone size, CDR3 DNA, CDR3 protein. D genes are given only for firm matches. Size values are once, few and many counts, or a class for expanded clones, and some rows have none.

J: TRBJ1-5
D: NA
V: TRBV6-1
size: NA
DNA: TGTGCCAGCAGTGAAGCCGCCGGGGGGGCGTACCAGCCCCAGCATTTT
CDR3: CASSEAAGGAYQPQHF

J: TRBJ1-5
D: TRBD1
V: TRBV7-2
size: NA
DNA: TGTGCCAGCAGCCCGGGACAGGCATCATTCCAGCCCCAGCATTTT
CDR3: CASSPGQASFQPQHF

J: TRBJ2-1
D: NA
V: TRBV5-1
size: once
DNA: TGCGCCAGCAGCTTGGAGGGGAATCCCTACAATGAGCAGTTCTTC
CDR3: CASSLEGNPYNEQFF

J: TRBJ1-1
D: TRBD1
V: TRBV27
size: NA
DNA: TGTGCCAGCAGTTCCCGGACAGGGGGCAACACTGAAGCTTTCTTT
CDR3: CASSSRTGGNTEAFF

J: TRBJ1-1
D: NA
V: TRBV25-1
size: once
DNA: TGTGCCAGCAGTGAAACAGGTATGAACACTGAAGCTTTCTTT
CDR3: CASSETGMNTEAFF

J: TRBJ2-6
D: NA
V: TRBV19
size: NA
DNA: TGTGCCAGTAGTATTAGAGGCCCTGGGGCCAACGTCCTGACTTTC
CDR3: CASSIRGPGANVLTF

J: TRBJ2-7
D: TRBD2
V: TRBV18
size: NA
DNA: TGTGCCAGCTCACGTGGACTAGCGGAGCTCTACGAGCAGTACTTC
CDR3: CASSRGLAELYEQYF

J: TRBJ1-5
D: NA
V: TRBV19
size: NA
DNA: TGTGCCAGTAGTATTACAGGGCGAGGGACCTATAGCAATCAGCCCCAGCATTTT
CDR3: CASSITGRGTYSNQPQHF

J: TRBJ1-6
D: NA
V: TRBV6-6
size: NA
DNA: TGTGCCAGCGGGGATCGGGGGAATTCACCCCTCCACTTT
CDR3: CASGDRGNSPLHF

J: TRBJ1-1
D: TRBD1
V: TRBV15
size: NA
DNA: TGTGCCACCAGCCGAAGAGACAGGGCTGAAGCTTTCTTT
CDR3: CATSRRDRAEAFF

J: TRBJ1-1
D: NA
V: TRBV2
size: medium-sized
DNA: TGTGCCAGCAAATACACGGTCGAAGCTTTCTTT
CDR3: CASKYTVEAFF

J: TRBJ1-1
D: NA
V: TRBV6-1
size: NA
DNA: TGTGCCAGCAGTGAAGCTCCTATAATAAGACAGCTGAACACTGAAGCTTTCTTT
CDR3: CASSEAPIIRQLNTEAFF

J: TRBJ1-2
D: NA
V: TRBV7-2
size: NA
DNA: TGTGCCAGCAGCTCCTGGGAGGGGCGAGTATTCTATGGCTACACCTTC
CDR3: CASSSWEGRVFYGYTF

J: TRBJ2-7
D: NA
V: TRBV5-1
size: NA
DNA: TGCGCCAGCAGCTTGGTTGGGGCGAACAACGAGCAGTACTTC
CDR3: CASSLVGANNEQYF

J: TRBJ2-1
D: NA
V: TRBV29-1
size: NA
DNA: TGCAGCGTTGAAGATCGCCTGAGATGGCCTGGGAATGAGCAGTTCTTC
CDR3: CSVEDRLRWPGNEQFF

J: TRBJ2-7
D: TRBD1
V: TRBV9
size: NA
DNA: TGTGCCAGCAGCTTACGGGACAGGGCTTACGAGCAGTACTTC
CDR3: CASSLRDRAYEQYF

J: TRBJ2-3
D: TRBD2
V: TRBV9
size: NA
DNA: TGTGCCAGCAGCGTACAATCCGGGACTAAGGATACGCAGTATTTT
CDR3: CASSVQSGTKDTQYF

J: TRBJ2-1
D: NA
V: TRBV2
size: NA
DNA: TGTGCCAGCAGCAAGGACCGATTTAGCAATGAGCAGTTCTTC
CDR3: CASSKDRFSNEQFF

J: TRBJ2-3
D: TRBD2
V: TRBV5-6
size: NA
DNA: TGTGCCAGCTCGCGGGGGGCGCCTGGCACAGATACGCAGTATTTT
CDR3: CASSRGAPGTDTQYF

J: TRBJ2-1
D: NA
V: TRBV2
size: NA
DNA: TGTGCCAGCACTCAATCTTGGACGGGTGAGCAGTTCTTC
CDR3: CASTQSWTGEQFF

J: TRBJ1-1
D: NA
V: TRBV18
size: NA
DNA: TGTGCCAGCTCATCGTTAGGACACGCGAACACTGAAGCTTTCTTT
CDR3: CASSSLGHANTEAFF

J: TRBJ1-6
D: NA
V: TRBV5-1
size: NA
DNA: TGCGCCAGCAGCCCAGGACAAGAGTCACCCCTCCACTTT
CDR3: CASSPGQESPLHF

J: TRBJ1-1
D: NA
V: TRBV5-4
size: NA
DNA: TGTGCCAGCAGCTCGGGTCAGAACACTGAAGCTTTCTTT
CDR3: CASSSGQNTEAFF

J: TRBJ1-1
D: NA
V: TRBV28
size: few
DNA: TGTGCCAGCAGTTTAGCAGATAACCTGATGAACACTGAAGCTTTCTTT
CDR3: CASSLADNLMNTEAFF

J: TRBJ2-5
D: TRBD2
V: TRBV5-1
size: NA
DNA: TGCGCCAGCAGCTTGGATGGCGGGGGGCCGTGGGAGACCCAGTACTTC
CDR3: CASSLDGGGPWETQYF

J: TRBJ1-1
D: NA
V: TRBV10-3
size: NA
DNA: TGTGCCATCGGTGGGGGGAACACTGAAGCTTTCTTT
CDR3: CAIGGGNTEAFF

J: TRBJ2-5
D: NA
V: TRBV7-2
size: NA
DNA: TGTGCCAGCAGCCCCGGGTCTACCTCCCTCGAGACCCAGTACTTC
CDR3: CASSPGSTSLETQYF

J: TRBJ2-3
D: NA
V: TRBV29-1
size: few
DNA: TGCAGCGTTGAGTTAGGGATGGGGGATACGCAGTATTTT
CDR3: CSVELGMGDTQYF

J: TRBJ1-2
D: NA
V: TRBV28
size: NA
DNA: TGTGCCAGCAGTCCAGGGTCAGGCATGGCATTC
CDR3: CASSPGSGMAF

J: TRBJ1-2
D: NA
V: TRBV29-1
size: NA
DNA: TGCAGCGTTGAGTATGGTTTGAACTATGGCTACACCTTC
CDR3: CSVEYGLNYGYTF

J: TRBJ1-4
D: NA
V: TRBV6-6
size: NA
DNA: TGTGCCAGCAGGGGGGCAACTAATGAAAAACTGTTTTTT
CDR3: CASRGATNEKLFF

J: TRBJ1-1
D: TRBD1
V: TRBV10-2
size: NA
DNA: TGCGCCAGCAGAACAGGGGACACTGAAGCTTTCTTT
CDR3: CASRTGDTEAFF

J: TRBJ2-2
D: NA
V: TRBV11-2
size: NA
DNA: TGTGCCAGCAGCTCCAAAATCCGGACAGGGGAGCTGTTTTTT
CDR3: CASSSKIRTGELFF

J: TRBJ2-7
D: NA
V: TRBV27
size: NA
DNA: TGTGCCAGCAGTCCCGGCCTCGGAGGATACGAGCAGTACTTC
CDR3: CASSPGLGGYEQYF

J: TRBJ2-7
D: TRBD2
V: TRBV7-2
size: NA
DNA: TGTGCCAGCAGCTTAGTTAGCGGGGGGACCTACGAGCAGTACTTC
CDR3: CASSLVSGGTYEQYF

J: TRBJ1-2
D: TRBD1
V: TRBV5-5
size: few
DNA: TGTGCCAGCATCCTGTGGGACAGGGGACACTATGGCTACACCTTC
CDR3: CASILWDRGHYGYTF

J: TRBJ1-2
D: TRBD1
V: TRBV4-1
size: NA
DNA: TGCGCCAGCAGCTACAGGGGGCAAGGCTATGGCTACACCTTC
CDR3: CASSYRGQGYGYTF

J: TRBJ2-7
D: TRBD1
V: TRBV6-6
size: NA
DNA: TGTGCCAGCAGTGCCACCGGGACAGGTGTTTACGAGCAGTACTTC
CDR3: CASSATGTGVYEQYF

J: TRBJ1-2
D: TRBD1
V: TRBV5-5
size: NA
DNA: TGTGCCAGCAGCTTGTTAGTCAGGGGGGATGATGGCTACACCTTC
CDR3: CASSLLVRGDDGYTF

J: TRBJ2-1
D: NA
V: TRBV19
size: NA
DNA: TGTGCCAGTAGTGTATACCAGGGGTCCAATGAGCAGTTCTTC
CDR3: CASSVYQGSNEQFF

J: TRBJ1-5
D: NA
V: TRBV19
size: NA
DNA: TGTGCCAGTAGTATAGAAAGCAGACAGAAGCATTTT
CDR3: CASSIESRQKHF

J: TRBJ1-2
D: NA
V: TRBV11-3
size: NA
DNA: TGTGCCAGCAGCTCAGGAGGATATGGCTACACCTTC
CDR3: CASSSGGYGYTF

J: TRBJ1-5
D: TRBD1
V: TRBV6-1
size: NA
DNA: TGTGCCAGCAGTGCCTTGGACAGGTATCAGCCCCAGCATTTT
CDR3: CASSALDRYQPQHF

J: TRBJ1-6
D: NA
V: TRBV13
size: NA
DNA: TGTGCCAGCAGCTTCGGGCAGGGCCCATCACCCCTCCACTTT
CDR3: CASSFGQGPSPLHF

J: TRBJ2-7
D: NA
V: TRBV30
size: NA
DNA: TGTGCCTGGACAGGGGAGACCTACGAGCAGTACTTC
CDR3: CAWTGETYEQYF

J: TRBJ2-1
D: TRBD2
V: TRBV18
size: NA
DNA: TGTGCCAGCTCAACTCTGGCGGGGGGATTCAATGAGCAGTTCTTC
CDR3: CASSTLAGGFNEQFF

J: TRBJ2-4
D: NA
V: TRBV18
size: NA
DNA: TGTGCCAGCTCACCACAGGACATTCAGTACTTC
CDR3: CASSPQDIQYF

J: TRBJ1-3
D: TRBD1
V: TRBV5-5
size: NA
DNA: TGTGCCAGCAGCTTGGGCAGGGGGCCTGGAAACACCATATATTTT
CDR3: CASSLGRGPGNTIYF